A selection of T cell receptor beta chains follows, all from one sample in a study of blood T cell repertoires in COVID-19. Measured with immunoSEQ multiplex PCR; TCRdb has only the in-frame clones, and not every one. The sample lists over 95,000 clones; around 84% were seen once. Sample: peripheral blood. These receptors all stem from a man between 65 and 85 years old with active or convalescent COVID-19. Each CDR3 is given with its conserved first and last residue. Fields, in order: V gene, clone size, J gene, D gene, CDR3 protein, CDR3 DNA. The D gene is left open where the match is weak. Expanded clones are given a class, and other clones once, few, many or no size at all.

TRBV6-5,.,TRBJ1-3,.,CASSPRGAGNTIYF,TGTGCCAGCAGTCCCCGGGGGGCCGGAAACACCATATATTTT
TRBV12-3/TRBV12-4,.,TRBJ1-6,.,CASARWAGSPLHF,TGTGCCAGCGCGAGATGGGCGGGATCACCCCTCCACTTT
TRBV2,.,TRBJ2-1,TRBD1,CASRTGVGNEQFF,TGTGCCAGCCGGACAGGGGTGGGCAATGAGCAGTTCTTC
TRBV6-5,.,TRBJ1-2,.,CASRRLDYGYTF,TGTGCCAGCAGGAGGCTTGACTATGGCTACACCTTC
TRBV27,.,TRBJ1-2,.,CASKSVSYGYTF,TGTGCCAGCAAGAGCGTCAGCTATGGCTACACCTTC
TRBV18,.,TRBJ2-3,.,CASSPPGQTYTQYF,TGTGCCAGCTCACCACCGGGACAAACCTATACGCAGTATTTT
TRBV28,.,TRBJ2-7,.,CASSLLNKQGEYF,TGTGCCAGCAGTCTCCTCAATAAACAGGGAGAGTACTTC
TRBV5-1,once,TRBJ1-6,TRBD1,CASSLGGRGNSPLHF,TGCGCCAGCAGCTTGGGTGGCAGGGGGAATTCACCCCTCCACTTT
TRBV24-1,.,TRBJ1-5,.,CATSGTGSSQPQHF,TGTGCCACCAGTGGTACAGGGAGCTCTCAGCCCCAGCATTTT
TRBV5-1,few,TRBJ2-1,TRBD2,CASSLVGTRGYNEQFF,TGCGCCAGCAGCTTAGTGGGGACTAGGGGGTACAATGAGCAGTTCTTC
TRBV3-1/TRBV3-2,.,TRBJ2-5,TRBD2,CASSQMGLAKETQYF,TGTGCCAGCAGCCAGATGGGACTAGCGAAAGAGACCCAGTACTTC
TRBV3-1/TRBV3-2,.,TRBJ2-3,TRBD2,CASSQGLAGVYVVTDTQYF,TGTGCCAGCAGCCAAGGTCTAGCGGGGGTCTATGTGGTGACAGATACGCAGTATTTT
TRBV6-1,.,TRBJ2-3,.,CASSEAWAIF,TGTGCCAGCAGTGAAGCATGGGCGATATTT
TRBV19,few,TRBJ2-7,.,CASSIDLQGSYEQYF,TGTGCCAGTAGTATAGACCTACAGGGATCTTACGAGCAGTACTTC
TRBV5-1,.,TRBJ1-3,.,CASSLSARGSSGNTIYF,TGCGCCAGCAGCTTGAGTGCCAGGGGATCCTCTGGAAACACCATATATTTT
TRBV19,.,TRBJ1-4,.,CASSASGATNEKLFF,TGTGCCAGTAGTGCCTCAGGGGCAACTAATGAAAAACTGTTTTTT
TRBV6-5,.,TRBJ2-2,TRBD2,CASGGGTGELFF,TGTGCCAGCGGCGGGGGGACCGGGGAGCTGTTTTTT
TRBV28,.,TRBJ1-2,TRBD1,CASKGATGGTGYTF,TGTGCCAGCAAAGGTGCGACAGGGGGAACTGGCTACACCTTC